Listed below are T cell receptor beta chains from one sample, sequenced in a study of technical replicates of blood from a handful of donors. TCRdb's table, derived via immunoSEQ multiplex PCR, lists solely in-frame clones and lacks some. Of roughly 100,000 clones detected, over 90% appear once; the ten largest clones hold roughly 0.21%. The source material was T cells isolated from PBMCs. The receptors here all came from a human donor in good health. The CDR3 runs from the conserved cysteine through the conserved F or W. A D gene is named only where the DNA matches it firmly. Rows may omit the clone size; those that give it use once, few, many or a size class.

NA,TRBJ2-4,NA,TRBV5-4,CASSLAAGSYGNIQYF,TGTGCCAGCAGCTTGGCGGCAGGGTCGTATGGAAACATTCAGTACTTC
NA,TRBJ2-7,NA,TRBV9,CASSVAGRAPYEQYF,TGTGCCAGCAGCGTAGCGGGCAGGGCCCCCTACGAGCAGTACTTC
NA,TRBJ2-4,NA,TRBV13,CASSKRIPSGVQYF,TGTGCCAGCAGCAAGAGGATCCCCTCGGGGGTTCAGTACTTC
NA,TRBJ2-7,TRBD2,TRBV5-1,CASSFSGTSDYEQYF,TGCGCCAGCAGCTTCTCCGGGACTAGCGACTACGAGCAGTACTTC
NA,TRBJ2-2,NA,TRBV7-6,CASNSLKNTGELFF,TGTGCCAGCAACAGCCTTAAGAACACCGGGGAGCTGTTTTTT
NA,TRBJ1-1,NA,TRBV7-9,CASSLGPLGENTEAFF,TGTGCCAGCAGCTTAGGTCCCCTGGGAGAGAACACTGAAGCTTTCTTT
NA,TRBJ2-1,NA,TRBV6-5,CASSYSGANEQFF,TGTGCCAGCAGTTACTCGGGGGCGAATGAGCAGTTCTTC
NA,TRBJ2-7,NA,TRBV9,CASSVESVQGYEQYF,TGTGCCAGCAGCGTAGAGTCGGTGCAGGGGTACGAGCAGTACTTC
NA,TRBJ1-1,TRBD1,TRBV6-1,CASSALGQGNTEAFF,TGTGCCAGCAGTGCCCTGGGACAGGGGAACACTGAAGCTTTCTTT
once,TRBJ2-1,TRBD2,TRBV29-1,CSVASASGGSNEQFF,TGCAGCGTTGCCTCGGCTAGCGGGGGGTCCAATGAGCAGTTCTTC
NA,TRBJ2-3,NA,TRBV18,CASSSTAPSTDTQYF,TGTGCCAGCTCATCGACAGCTCCTAGCACAGATACGCAGTATTTT
NA,TRBJ2-7,TRBD1,TRBV4-1,CASSQVRDRVHEQYF,TGCGCCAGCAGCCAAGTGAGGGACAGGGTACACGAGCAGTACTTC
NA,TRBJ1-5,TRBD1,TRBV10-3,CAISGQGDQPQHF,TGTGCCATCAGTGGACAGGGGGACCAGCCCCAGCATTTT
NA,TRBJ1-1,TRBD1,TRBV14,CASSHSWGTVNTEAFF,TGTGCCAGCAGCCATAGTTGGGGGACAGTGAACACTGAAGCTTTCTTT
NA,TRBJ2-7,TRBD1,TRBV7-2,CASSLETGTSYEQYF,TGTGCCAGCAGCTTAGAGACAGGGACCTCCTACGAGCAGTACTTC
NA,TRBJ2-1,TRBD1,TRBV28,CASSQDRGAYNEQFF,TGTGCCAGCAGTCAAGACAGGGGTGCGTACAATGAGCAGTTCTTC
NA,TRBJ2-1,TRBD2,TRBV4-2,CASSPLAGGPSDEQFF,TGTGCCAGCAGTCCTCTAGCGGGAGGGCCCTCCGATGAGCAGTTCTTC
NA,TRBJ1-1,TRBD1,TRBV13,CASSFGTVFEAFF,TGTGCCAGCAGCTTTGGGACAGTCTTTGAAGCTTTCTTT
NA,TRBJ2-5,NA,TRBV14,CASSQTVQETQYF,TGTGCCAGCAGCCAGACAGTCCAAGAGACCCAGTACTTC
NA,TRBJ1-1,NA,TRBV12-5,CASGLVGAGEAFF,TGTGCTAGTGGTTTGGTGGGGGCCGGCGAAGCTTTCTTT
NA,TRBJ2-1,NA,TRBV27,CASSFHRVSSYNEQFF,TGTGCCAGCAGTTTTCACAGGGTCTCCTCCTACAATGAGCAGTTCTTC
once,TRBJ1-4,NA,TRBV7-9,CALRGSTNEKLFF,TGTGCACTTCGGGGGAGTACTAATGAAAAACTGTTTTTT
NA,TRBJ2-5,NA,TRBV5-4,CASSSIDTQETQYF,TGTGCCAGCAGCTCAATAGACACACAAGAGACCCAGTACTTC
NA,TRBJ2-5,TRBD2,TRBV11-2,CASSSGLAVGATQYF,TGTGCCAGCAGCTCGGGACTAGCGGTCGGGGCGACCCAGTACTTC
few,TRBJ1-2,TRBD1,TRBV10-3,CAISEGDRGHYGYTF,TGTGCCATCAGTGAAGGTGACAGGGGGCACTATGGCTACACCTTC
NA,TRBJ1-6,TRBD1,TRBV28,CASSHRPGTGGSPLHF,TGTGCCAGCAGTCACCGTCCCGGGACAGGAGGTTCACCCCTCCACTTT
once,TRBJ2-1,NA,TRBV27,CASSYSRTFSYNEQFF,TGTGCCAGCAGTTACTCTCGGACTTTCTCCTACAATGAGCAGTTCTTC